Here is one T cell receptor beta chain with its context. Antigen: not known. This sample stems from a study of shared clonotypes between healthy human individuals. Study-level results: It was only blood that was sampled, and tissue repertoires likely differ.

Naive CD4+ cells were CD45RA-selected; the remaining cells were memory. Using immunoSEQ multiplex PCR, the repertoire was profiled, and TCRdb retains in-frame clones only, with some absent. The repertoire includes roughly 2.2 million clones, approximately 95% of them detected once, and 0.3% to 0.4% sits in the top ten. The TCR comes from a man between 18 and 29 years old in good health. Some clones in this sample may be carry-over from other donors' samples. Source material: naive CD4+ T cells from PBMCs. Regarding subset: CD45RA+ positively selected.

The CDR3 spells CASSSSGISYEQYF. CDR3 DNA: TGTGCCAGCAGTTCCAGCGGAATCTCCTACGAGCAGTACTTC. The V call is TRBV28, the J call TRBJ2-7, with D possibly being TRBD2 (5 bases). Germline values: CDR1 MDHEN, CDR2 SYDVKM. This CDR3 has 14 amino acids. V lost 4 bases, J lost 0 bases, and 10 bases lay in between.